The 11 T cell receptor beta chains in this list originate from one sample, sequenced in a study of T cell changes during pregnancy in multiple sclerosis. TCRdb's table, derived via immunoSEQ multiplex PCR, lists solely in-frame clones and lacks some. The sample gives about 60,000 clones, roughly 90% of which show up once; just over 0.85% is in the top ten. The sample consisted of peripheral blood, taken before pregnancy. These receptors originate from a female donor with multiple sclerosis, enrolled in a pregnancy study.

The chain is built from TRBV19 and TRBJ1-1; 9 bases are a match to TRBD1. V lost 5 bases and J lost 2; bases outside the gene matches: 6. The germline CDR1 and CDR2 sequences are LNHDA and SQIVND (reference sequence). This CDR3 has 15 amino acids. The CDR3 sequence: CASSAKGQGNTEAFF. DNA of the CDR3: TGTGCCAGTAGTGCAAAGGGACAGGGTAACACTGAAGCTTTCTTT.

The CDR3 protein is CASSYGPGENIQYF. The CDR3 nucleotides are TGTGCCAGCAGTTACGGTCCGGGGGAAAACATTCAGTACTTC. The J gene is TRBJ2-4, the V gene TRBV6-5; possible D gene TRBD2, 6 bases. The CDR3 has 14 residues. Per germline, CDR1 MNHEY and CDR2 SVGAGI. Deletions cut 2 bases from V and 5 bases from J, with 10 bases between.

The rearrangement links TRBV10-3 to TRBJ1-2; D possibly corresponds to TRBD1 (5 bases). The CDR3 is 15 amino acids. CDR1 and CDR2 (germline): ENHRY, SYGVKD. V was clipped by 3 bases and J by 1 base, with 12 bases between them. CDR3 bases: TGTGCCATCAGTGAAACAGGTATCGATAACTATGGCTACACCTTC. Amino acid sequence: CAISETGIDNYGYTF.

The chain joins TRBV4-3 to TRBJ2-1; D uncertain. CDR1 is LGHNA, CDR2 YSLEER, per germline. Trimming removed 6 bases at V and 2 bases at J, with 20 bases between. The CDR3 sequence is 17 residues long. As DNA, the CDR3 is TGCGCCAGCAGGTGCACCCAAAACTCCTCCCCCTACAATGAGCAGTTCTTC. Translating it yields CASRCTQNSSPYNEQFF.

This clone was found once. This chain links TRBV7-2 with TRBJ2-1; D might be TRBD1 (5 bases). Trimming took 6 bases from V and 8 from J, leaving 17 bases between them. CDR3 length: 14 residues. Per germline, CDR1 SGHTA and CDR2 FQGNSA. Here the CDR3 reads CASSPQGRGDEQFF. In DNA, the CDR3 is TGTGCCAGCAGTCCCCAGGGCAGAGGCGATGAGCAGTTCTTC.

The gene calls are TRBV11-2 and TRBJ1-1, with a possible D match to TRBD1 (6 bases). This CDR3 is 16 amino acids long. Per the germline V gene, CDR1 is SGHAT and CDR2 is FQNNGV. V lost 2 bases to trimming and J lost 0 bases, with 13 bases between them. CDR3 bases: TGTGCCAGCAGCTTAACCAGGGGAATAATGAACACTGAAGCTTTCTTT. Translating gives CASSLTRGIMNTEAFF.

The chain links TRBV25-1 to TRBJ1-2; 7 bases align to TRBD1. Germline trimming cut 1 base from V and 0 bases from J; bases unmatched to any gene: 5. Per the germline V gene, CDR1 is MGHDK and CDR2 is SYGVNS. CDR3 length equals 16 residues. DNA for the CDR3: TGTGCCAGCAGTGAATTTGGCAGGGGGACTAACTATGGCTACACCTTC. Translated: CASSEFGRGTNYGYTF.

This clone occurred once. The rearrangement links TRBV7-3 to TRBJ1-5; no definite D call. CDR1 and CDR2 from the germline V gene are SGHTA and FQGTGA. The CDR3 runs to 15 residues. V lost 6 bases to trimming and J lost 0 bases, with 12 bases between them. CDR3: CASSPFSGSNQPQHF. CDR3 bases: TGTGCCAGCAGTCCCTTTTCCGGTAGCAATCAGCCCCAGCATTTT.

The CDR3 loop is CASSAPTGRETQYF. DNA of the CDR3: TGTGCCAGCAGCGCCCCGACAGGGCGAGAGACCCAGTACTTC. The chain is built from TRBV13 and TRBJ2-5, with 7 bases fitting TRBD1. CDR3 size: 14 residues. Germline-derived CDR1 and CDR2 are PRHDT and FYEKMQ (reference sequence). The trim removed 5 bases at V and 4 bases at J, leaving 7 bases unmatched.

J is TRBJ1-1 and V is TRBV30; 7 nucleotides match TRBD1. Unmatched junction bases numbered 12, after V lost 5 bases and J lost 6 bases. This CDR3 has 14 amino acids. Germline CDR1 and CDR2: GTSNPN and SVGIG (reference sequence). The CDR3 bases are TGTGCCTGGTCTGAAGACAGGGCCTGGTCTGAAGCTTTCTTT. It codes for CAWSEDRAWSEAFF.

The chain couples TRBV19 to TRBJ2-2; D might be TRBD2 (6 bases). The CDR3 runs to 16 residues. Germline CDR1 is LNHDA and CDR2 is SQIVND (reference sequence). V gave up 6 bases and J gave up 0 bases, with 14 bases separating them. The CDR3 loop reads CASRPIGDSNTGELFF. The DNA for the CDR3 is TGTGCCAGTAGGCCGATCGGGGACTCGAACACCGGGGAGCTGTTTTTT.